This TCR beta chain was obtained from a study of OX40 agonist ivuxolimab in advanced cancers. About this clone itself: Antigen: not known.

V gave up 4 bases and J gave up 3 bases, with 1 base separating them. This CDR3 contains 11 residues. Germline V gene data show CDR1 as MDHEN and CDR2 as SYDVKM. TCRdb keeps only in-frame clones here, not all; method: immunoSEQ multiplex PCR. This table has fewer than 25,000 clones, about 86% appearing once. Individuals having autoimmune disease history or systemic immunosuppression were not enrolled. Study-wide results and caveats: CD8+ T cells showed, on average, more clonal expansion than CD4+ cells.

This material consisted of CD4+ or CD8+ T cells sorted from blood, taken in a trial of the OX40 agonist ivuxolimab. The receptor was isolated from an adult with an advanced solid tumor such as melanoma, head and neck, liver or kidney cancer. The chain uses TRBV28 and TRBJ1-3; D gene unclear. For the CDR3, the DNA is TGTGCCAGCAGTTATGGAAACACCATATATTTT. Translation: CASSYGNTIYF.